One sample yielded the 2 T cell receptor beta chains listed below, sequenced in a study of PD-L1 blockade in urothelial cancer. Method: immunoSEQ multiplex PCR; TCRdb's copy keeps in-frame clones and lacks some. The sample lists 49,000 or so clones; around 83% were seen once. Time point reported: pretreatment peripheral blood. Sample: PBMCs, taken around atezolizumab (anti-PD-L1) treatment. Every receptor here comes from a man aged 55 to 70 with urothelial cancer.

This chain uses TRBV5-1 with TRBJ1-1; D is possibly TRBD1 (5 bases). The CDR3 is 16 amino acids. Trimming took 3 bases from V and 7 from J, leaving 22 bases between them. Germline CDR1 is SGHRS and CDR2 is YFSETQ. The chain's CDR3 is CASSSSLKSGVGEAFF. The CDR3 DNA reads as TGCGCCAGCAGCTCCTCCCTAAAGTCGGGGGTAGGTGAAGCTTTCTTT. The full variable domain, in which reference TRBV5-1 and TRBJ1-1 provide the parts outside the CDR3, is KAGVTQTPRYLIKTRGQQVTLSCSPISGHRSVSWYQQTPGQGLQFLFEYFSETQRNKGNFPGRFSGRQFSNSRSEMNVSTLELGDSALYLCASSSSLKSGVGEAFFGQGTRLTVV.

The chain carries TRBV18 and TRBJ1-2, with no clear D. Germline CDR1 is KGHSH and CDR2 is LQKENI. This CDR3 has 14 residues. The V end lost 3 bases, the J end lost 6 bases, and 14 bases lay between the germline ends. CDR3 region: CASSPSGGRDGYTF. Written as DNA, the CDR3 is TGTGCCAGCTCACCTTCGGGAGGACGGGATGGCTACACCTTC.